The next 14 T cell receptor beta chains were all read from a single sample in a study of Tregs in tolerant kidney transplant recipients. TCRdb's table, derived via immunoSEQ multiplex PCR, lists solely in-frame clones and lacks some. This repertoire shows around 74,000 clones, less than 98% found once; its top ten account for about 0.5%. The sample consisted of CD4+ T cells from blood, taken before the transplant. Receptor source: a human donor who received a combined kidney and bone marrow transplant.

The rearrangement joins TRBV6-1 to TRBJ2-1; maybe TRBD2 (5 bases). The germline CDR1 and CDR2 sequences are MNHNS and SASEGT. Trimming shortened V by 3 bases and J by 8 bases, and 11 bases separated the two germline ends. CDR3 length: 13 residues. The CDR3 bases are TGTGCCAGCAGTGATACGGGGTCGGATGAGCAGTTCTTC. Amino acid sequence: CASSDTGSDEQFF.

J is TRBJ2-5 and V is TRBV4-2, with TRBD2 identical over 10 bases. CDR3 length: 17 amino acids. Germline assignment: CDR1 LGHNA and CDR2 YNFKEQ. V gave up 2 bases and J gave up 5 bases; unmatched junction bases: 11. The CDR3 spells CASSQRPLAGALETQYF. CDR3 DNA sequence: TGTGCCAGCAGCCAACGTCCTCTAGCGGGAGCTTTGGAGACCCAGTACTTC.

This rearrangement joins TRBV28 to TRBJ2-5, with 7 positions matching TRBD1. The CDR3 is 17 residues long. The junction had 14 bases not matched to a gene; V was cut back by 6 bases and J by 1 base. The germline gives CDR1 MDHEN, CDR2 SYDVKM. CDR3 sequence: CASRSIQDRISQETQYF. DNA of the CDR3: TGTGCCAGCAGATCCATCCAGGACAGGATCTCCCAAGAGACCCAGTACTTC.

The chain joins TRBV9 to TRBJ2-2, with D possibly being TRBD1 (5 bases). Germline assignment: CDR1 SGDLS and CDR2 YYNGEE. The CDR3 runs 16 residues. V dropped 3 bases and J dropped 5 bases, with 17 bases sitting between them. This CDR3 is CASSAKNRFRTGELFF. The CDR3 nucleotides read TGTGCCAGCAGCGCCAAAAACAGGTTTCGGACCGGGGAGCTGTTTTTT.

The CDR3 protein is CASSSGHPGNTIYF. The CDR3 region has the DNA TGTGCCAGCAGTTCGGGTCACCCCGGAAACACCATATATTTT. The V gene is TRBV27, the J gene TRBJ1-3; D call uncertain. Per germline, CDR1 MNHEY and CDR2 SMNVEV (reference sequence). Trimming cost V 4 bases and J 4 bases, with 11 bases left between them. The length of the CDR3 is 14 residues.

The rearrangement joins TRBV9 to TRBJ2-1, with 7 positions matching TRBD2. CDR3 length: 14 amino acids. V shed 2 bases, J shed 4 bases, and the junction held 3 bases outside the gene matches. The germline V gene has CDR1 SGDLS and CDR2 YYNGEE. The CDR3 region has the DNA TGTGCCAGCAGCGTTGGGGGAGGGTACAATGAGCAGTTCTTC. Translation: CASSVGGGYNEQFF.

V and J are TRBV7-2 and TRBJ1-1; D might be TRBD1 (5 bases). V shed 5 bases and J shed 6 bases, with 19 bases lying between them. CDR3 length equals 15 residues. Germline CDR1 reads SGHTA; CDR2 reads FQGNSA. DNA of the CDR3: TGTGCCAGCAGCCCACCGGATGGGGGGTATCCTGAAGCTTTCTTT. Translated: CASSPPDGGYPEAFF.

The chain has TRBV4-2 and TRBJ2-7, with no clear D. This CDR3 region has 13 residues. Deletions cut 1 base from V and 2 bases from J, with 6 bases between. CDR1 and CDR2 from the germline V gene are LGHNA and YNFKEQ. DNA for the CDR3: TGTGCCAGCAGCCAAGCACAGACCTACGAGCAGTACTTC. Its protein product is CASSQAQTYEQYF.

The chain uses TRBV4-3 and TRBJ1-6; TRBD1 agrees at 8 bases. V gave up 0 bases and J gave up 9 bases; unmatched junction bases: 7. Germline V gene data show CDR1 as LGHNA and CDR2 as YSLEER. This CDR3 contains 16 residues. CDR3 region: CASSQEMAGGRSPLHF. In DNA form, the CDR3 reads TGCGCCAGCAGCCAAGAAATGGCAGGGGGCCGTTCACCCCTCCACTTT.

The chain links TRBV5-6 to TRBJ2-3; D unclear. The CDR3 covers 14 residues. The germline V and J ends were trimmed by 4 bases and 1 base, with 10 bases remaining between them. Per the germline V gene, CDR1 is SGHDT and CDR2 is YYEEEE. The CDR3 nucleotides are TGTGCCAGCAGCCTGTGGCACCGCACAGATACGCAGTATTTT. Residues: CASSLWHRTDTQYF. The full variable domain, in which reference TRBV5-6 and TRBJ2-3 provide the parts outside the CDR3, is DAGVTQSPTHLIKTRGQQVTLRCSPKSGHDTVSWYQQALGQGPQFIFQYYEEEERQRGNFPDRFSGHQFPNYSSELNVNALLLGDSALYLCASSLWHRTDTQYFGPGTRLTVL.

V usage is TRBV7-8 and J usage is TRBJ1-5; D is uncertain. The CDR3 totals 15 residues. Trimming stripped 5 bases from V and 1 base from J, with 12 bases between. Germline V gene lookup returns CDR1 SGHVS and CDR2 FQNEAQ. The CDR3 sequence is CASSPRGLSNQPQHF. The CDR3 nucleotides are TGTGCCAGCAGCCCCAGAGGGTTAAGCAATCAGCCCCAGCATTTT.

The chain is built from TRBV25-1 and TRBJ1-1; possible D gene TRBD1, 6 bases. This CDR3 has 13 residues. Germline CDR1 MGHDK, CDR2 SYGVNS. V dropped 10 bases and J dropped 4 bases, with 16 bases sitting between them. The CDR3 protein is CATTPGVATEAFF. In nucleotides, the CDR3 is TGTGCCACAACGCCAGGGGTAGCCACTGAAGCTTTCTTT.

The chain links TRBV6-1 to TRBJ1-1; TRBD1 agrees at 9 bases. Per germline, CDR1 MNHNS and CDR2 SASEGT. The CDR3 totals 14 residues. V lost 6 bases to trimming and J lost 5 bases; unmatched junction nucleotides: 7. Here the CDR3 DNA reads TGTGCCAGCAGAACCACAGGGGGCGCGACTGAAGCTTTCTTT. This sequence encodes CASRTTGGATEAFF.

This chain uses TRBV5-8 with TRBJ2-6, with unresolved D. The CDR3 spans 14 residues. The V end was cut by 7 bases, the J end by 5 bases, with 13 bases between. Germline V CDR1 and CDR2: SGHTS, YDEGEE. The CDR3 DNA reads as TGTGCCAGCTGCACACAAAGTCGGGCCAACGTCCTGACTTTC. This encodes CASCTQSRANVLTF.